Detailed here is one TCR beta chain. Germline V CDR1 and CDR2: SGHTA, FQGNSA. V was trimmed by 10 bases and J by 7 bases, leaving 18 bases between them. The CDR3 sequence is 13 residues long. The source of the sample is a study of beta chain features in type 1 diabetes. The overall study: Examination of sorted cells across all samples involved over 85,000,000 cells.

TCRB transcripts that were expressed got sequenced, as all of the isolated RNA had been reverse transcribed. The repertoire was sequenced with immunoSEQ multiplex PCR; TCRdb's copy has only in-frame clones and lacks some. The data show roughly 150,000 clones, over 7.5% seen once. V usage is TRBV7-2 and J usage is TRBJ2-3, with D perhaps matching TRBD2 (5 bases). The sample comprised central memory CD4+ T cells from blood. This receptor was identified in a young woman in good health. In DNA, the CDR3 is TGTGCCATCCCCATAATGGGGAGCTATACGCAGTATTTT. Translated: CAIPIMGSYTQYF.